The clone carrying this T cell receptor beta chain is a singleton in its sample. These data belong to a study of blood T cell repertoires in COVID-19. Background on the study: Samples taken during acute and convalescent COVID-19 were collected in the United States, Italy and Spain. The cDNA or gDNA used as material had been derived from T cells, B-cell-depleted T cells, or PBMCs.

The CDR3 runs 17 residues. Germline loops: CDR1 SGHTA, CDR2 FQGTGA. The J segment lost 1 base and the V segment lost 4 bases, leaving 12 bases of the junction unmatched. The authors' processing: Amplification from reference gene primers served as the basis for estimated nucleated cell counts. The method was immunoSEQ multiplex PCR; TCRdb's version includes in-frame clones alone and lacks a portion of them. From that table come the V and J calls and clone size; the DNA was used to work out D and trimming. The sample has about 50,000 clones, around 83% seen once. The chain has TRBV7-3 and TRBJ1-1; 7 bases match TRBD1. The source of this sequence is an older man with active COVID-19. Sequencing was performed on peripheral blood. The DNA for the CDR3 is TGTGCCAGCAGCTCCCGAGGGCAGGGGGTTCCGAACACTGAAGCTTTCTTT. Translated, it gives CASSSRGQGVPNTEAFF. Full variable domain (remainder filled in from reference TRBV7-3 and TRBJ1-1): GAGVSQTPSNKVTEKGKYVELRCDPISGHTALYWYRQSLGQGPEFLIYFQGTGAADDSGLPNDRFFAVRPEGSVSTLKIQRTERGDSAVYLCASSSRGQGVPNTEAFFGQGTRLTVV.